Listed below are T cell receptor beta chains from one sample, sequenced in a study of blood T cell repertoires in COVID-19. Some clones are missing from TCRdb's copy, which holds only in-frame ones; the method was immunoSEQ multiplex PCR. The data contain around 170,000 clones, around 86% of them singletons. Material: peripheral blood. The receptor set was obtained from a man aged 55 to 70 with COVID-19, enrolled during active disease. The CDR3 runs from the conserved cysteine through the conserved F or W. Each record gives: D gene, V gene, J gene, clone size, CDR3 protein. The D gene is left open where the match is weak. Clone size is given for some rows only: seen once, a few or many times, or a class if the clone is expanded.

NA	TRBV6-5	TRBJ2-6	NA	CASSRTSPGANVLTF
TRBD2	TRBV4-3	TRBJ2-1	NA	CASSTTSGTYNEQFF
TRBD1	TRBV2	TRBJ1-6	NA	CASRSTGNNSPLHF
NA	TRBV28	TRBJ1-2	NA	CASSLWQGTYGYTF
TRBD1	TRBV19	TRBJ1-4	NA	CASSMRQGGEKLFF
TRBD1	TRBV3-1/TRBV3-2	TRBJ2-3	NA	CASSQDRVIADTQYF
TRBD1	TRBV25-1	TRBJ1-2	NA	CASARTGVYGYTF
TRBD2	TRBV7-2	TRBJ2-7	once	CASSPSGLAGGGVHEQYF
TRBD2	TRBV7-2	TRBJ2-4	NA	CASSLAASGGAKNIQYF
TRBD1	TRBV25-1	TRBJ1-2	NA	CASTIYRGNGYTF
TRBD1	TRBV3-1/TRBV3-2	TRBJ1-1	NA	CASSPFGQGGTEAFF
NA	TRBV14	TRBJ1-1	few	CASSPLPTITTEAFF
NA	TRBV7-2	TRBJ2-7	NA	CASSSSYLSSYEQYF
NA	TRBV27	TRBJ1-6	NA	CASSLSGGATYNSPLHF
NA	TRBV6-2/TRBV6-3	TRBJ2-7	NA	CASSGQSYEQYF
NA	TRBV6-5	TRBJ2-7	NA	CASSYGRAREQYF
TRBD1	TRBV6-6	TRBJ1-4	NA	CASSRTRTGPTNEKLFF
NA	TRBV7-2	TRBJ1-5	NA	CASSFSLTDNQPQHF
NA	TRBV19	TRBJ2-2	NA	CASSTEPLFGELFF
NA	TRBV18	TRBJ2-2	NA	CASSPGWFVAGMNTGELFF
TRBD2	TRBV15	TRBJ2-1	NA	CATSRDLGGSEQFF
TRBD2	TRBV27	TRBJ2-3	NA	CASSTRLAGTDTQYF
NA	TRBV28	TRBJ2-5	NA	CASSTARIQETQYF
NA	TRBV7-2	TRBJ2-7	few	CASSTGGLLSYEQYF
NA	TRBV21-1	TRBJ1-5	NA	CASSQGQINQPQHF
TRBD2	TRBV5-1	TRBJ2-3	NA	CASSLVTSGGVGTDTQYF
NA	TRBV2	TRBJ2-5	NA	CASAPRQFQETQYF
TRBD1	TRBV28	TRBJ2-7	few	CASRRTGSDEQYF
TRBD1	TRBV29-1	TRBJ2-5	NA	CSVEGQGESQYF
TRBD1	TRBV24-1	TRBJ1-2	NA	CATSGWSRTGHNYGYTF
NA	TRBV11-3	TRBJ2-2	NA	CASKETGTGELFF
TRBD1	TRBV27	TRBJ2-7	NA	CASSPPGTAYEQYF
NA	TRBV6-5	TRBJ1-3	NA	CASRRTGGNTIYF
NA	TRBV5-8	TRBJ2-6	NA	CASSLLGSGANVLTF
NA	TRBV15	TRBJ2-3	few	CATSRATDTQYF
NA	TRBV6-5	TRBJ2-7	NA	CASSYGVSYEQYF
NA	TRBV4-3	TRBJ1-5	NA	CASSQDGQGSNQPQHF
NA	TRBV28	TRBJ1-2	NA	CATRGYYGYTF
NA	TRBV20-1	TRBJ1-6	NA	CSASIGRQPNSPLHF
TRBD1	TRBV7-9	TRBJ2-7	NA	CASRRAGTGNEQYF
NA	TRBV7-7	TRBJ1-3	NA	CASSLGLGSGNTIYF
NA	TRBV7-9	TRBJ1-3	NA	CASSSGGTGNTIYF
TRBD1	TRBV6-5	TRBJ2-7	NA	CASSVQGAAYEQYF
TRBD1	TRBV5-6	TRBJ2-1	NA	CASSFRGTGPYNEQFF
NA	TRBV19	TRBJ2-1	once	CASSLGLSDEQFF
NA	TRBV7-2	TRBJ2-7	NA	CASSFVAAYEQYF
TRBD1	TRBV4-3	TRBJ1-2	NA	CASSPKPYQQGPEVGYTF
NA	TRBV7-8	TRBJ1-2	once	CASSHTDRYYGYTF
NA	TRBV7-2	TRBJ2-5	NA	CASRGGQETQYF
NA	TRBV5-1	TRBJ2-5	NA	CASSLKPETQYF
NA	TRBV10-1	TRBJ1-3	NA	CASPKTDLGLYSGNTIYF
TRBD1	TRBV28	TRBJ2-7	NA	CASRGQGAHEQYF
NA	TRBV6-6	TRBJ2-1	NA	CASSYPDRRVYNEQFF
NA	TRBV7-2	TRBJ2-5	NA	CASNRPGSQETQYF
TRBD1	TRBV6-5	TRBJ1-2	NA	CASSIQGAGVGYTF
NA	TRBV5-4	TRBJ2-1	NA	CASSRGGSQLYNEQFF